The next 17 T cell receptor beta chains were all read from a single sample in a study of CD8+CD57+ T cells in acquired aplastic anemia. Profiling that covered TCR beta VDJ and CDR3 relied on genomic DNA as its template. TCRdb reprocessed the reads via MiXCR and lists one record per CDR3 protein. The table records 150,000 to 200,000 distinct CDR3 sequences, less than 50% of them present only once. Patients included in sequencing had previously demonstrated CD8+CD57+ cell expansion by flow cytometry. The specimen sequenced was sorted CD4+, CD8+, or CD8+CD57+ T cells (not recorded which) from PBMCs. The source of these receptors is a human donor with aplastic anemia.

The chain combines TRBV20-1 with TRBJ2-3; a possible D gene is TRBD1 (6 bases). Germline CDR1 and CDR2: DFQATT and SNEGSKA (reference sequence). V was pared by 3 bases and J by 5 bases, with 12 bases between. The CDR3 runs to 13 residues. The CDR3: CSASPQGLDTQYF. The CDR3 nucleotides read TGCAGTGCTAGTCCCCAGGGGTTAGATACGCAGTATTTT.

The chain links TRBV10-3 to TRBJ2-7, with 10 bases matching TRBD2. V shed 3 bases and J 7 bases; nucleotides not matched to a gene: 3. This CDR3 is 13 amino acids long. In germline, CDR1 is ENHRY, CDR2 SYGVKD. Here the CDR3 DNA reads TGTGCCATCAGTGAACGACTAGCGGGTGAGCAGTACTTC. It specifies CAISERLAGEQYF.

The gene calls are TRBV10-2 and TRBJ1-5; D unresolved. CDR3 size: 14 residues. Germline lookup yields CDR1 WSHSY and CDR2 SAAADI. Trimming left V 4 bases short and J 0 bases short, with 7 bases between. The CDR3 bases are TGCGCCAGCAGTGTTACTAATAGCAATCAGCCCCAGCATTTT. Protein sequence: CASSVTNSNQPQHF.

CDR3 loop: CASSLTAVIYGYTF. The DNA for the CDR3 is TGTGCCAGCAGCTTGACGGCGGTAATCTATGGCTACACCTTC. This sequence joins TRBV11-1 and TRBJ1-2; D is unclear. Germline assignment: CDR1 SGHAT and CDR2 FQDESV (reference sequence). The CDR3 contains 14 residues. Deletions cut 3 bases from V and 4 bases from J, with 12 bases between.

The chain recombines TRBV20-1 with TRBJ1-6; no clear D. This CDR3 region has 14 residues. V was trimmed by 2 bases and J by 5 bases, leaving 10 bases between them. CDR1 is DFQATT, CDR2 SNEGSKA, per germline (reference sequence). This chain's CDR3 is CSARHPPHNSPLHF. The CDR3 DNA is TGCAGTGCTAGACACCCGCCCCATAATTCACCCCTCCACTTT.

Ten or more counts support this clonotype. This chain joins TRBV5-1 and TRBJ1-5; D perhaps matches TRBD1 (5 bases). CDR1 SGHRS and CDR2 YFSETQ come from the germline V gene. The CDR3 has 15 residues. V was trimmed by 4 bases and J by 6 bases, leaving 17 bases between them. The CDR3 bases are TGCGCCAGCAGCCCGGGAGGAGGGGAAGGTCAGCCCCAGCATTTT. It is translated as CASSPGGGEGQPQHF.

This clonotype has at least ten counts. The chain links TRBV7-3 to TRBJ1-1, with TRBD1 identical over 8 bases. After removal of 6 bases from V and 5 bases from J, the junction contained 5 bases not matched to a gene. There are 13 residues in the CDR3. Germline V gives CDR1 SGHTA, CDR2 FQGTGA. CDR3 in DNA: TGTGCCAGCAGGTCGACAGGGGCGACTGAAGCTTTCTTT. This translates into CASRSTGATEAFF.

V gene TRBV2 combines with J gene TRBJ2-7; D may be TRBD2 (5 bases). Germline assignment: CDR1 SNHLY and CDR2 FYNNEI. The CDR3 length is 14 residues. The V and J ends lost 6 bases and 1 base respectively, with 13 bases between them. The CDR3 region is CASSLALTSYEQYF. The CDR3 nucleotides are TGTGCCAGCAGCTTAGCGCTAACGTCCTACGAGCAGTACTTC.

This chain links TRBV14 with TRBJ2-7; 9 nucleotides agree with TRBD1. The CDR3 totals 15 residues. With V trimmed by 1 base and J by 1 base, 2 bases remained unmatched. Germline V gene lookup returns CDR1 SGHDN and CDR2 FVKESK. The DNA of the CDR3 is TGTGCCAGCAGCCAAGTTGGACAGGGGTCCTACGAGCAGTACTTC. It encodes CASSQVGQGSYEQYF.

The rearrangement joins TRBV29-1 to TRBJ2-5; 11 nucleotides line up with TRBD2. Germline trimming cut 5 bases from V and 5 bases from J; bases unmatched to any gene: 10. The CDR3 runs 15 residues. CDR1 and CDR2 from the germline V gene are SQVTM and ANQGSEA. The CDR3 sequence is CSVSSGRDFVETQYF. The CDR3 DNA is TGCAGCGTTAGTAGCGGGAGGGATTTTGTGGAGACCCAGTACTTC.

The chain carries TRBV18 and TRBJ2-7; 9 bases fit TRBD1. The CDR3 runs 17 residues. With V trimmed by 6 bases and J by 6 bases, 18 bases remained unmatched. Germline-derived CDR1 and CDR2 are KGHSH and LQKENI. In nucleotides, the CDR3 is TGTGCCAGCTCCCTCGAAAAGACGGGACAGGGTTTAGGCGAGCAGTACTTC. Amino acid sequence: CASSLEKTGQGLGEQYF.

This chain uses TRBV12-3 or TRBV12-4 with TRBJ2-7, with no clear D. The CDR3 is 15 residues long. Trimming removed 5 bases from V and 0 bases from J, with 14 bases in between. The CDR3 DNA sequence: TGTGCCAGCAGTCTGTGGGTGACCAGCTCCTACGAGCAGTACTTC. It is translated as CASSLWVTSSYEQYF.

Ten or more counts support this clonotype. This chain joins TRBV9 and TRBJ2-7, with TRBD2 as a possible D gene (6 bases). CDR1 SGDLS and CDR2 YYNGEE come from the germline V gene. This CDR3 comprises 14 residues. Trimming took off 2 bases at V and 0 bases at J, with 9 bases between the two ends. CDR3 coding DNA: TGTGCCAGCAGCGTTGGGGGGAGCTCCTACGAGCAGTACTTC. Translated: CASSVGGSSYEQYF.

At least ten counts were recorded for this clonotype. This chain connects TRBV5-1 to TRBJ1-5; D might be TRBD1 (6 bases). Trimming took 7 bases from V and 7 from J, leaving 15 bases between them. This CDR3 is built from 13 residues. Germline-derived CDR1 and CDR2 are SGHRS and YFSETQ. The CDR3 sequence: CASAGEIGQPQHF. The CDR3, as DNA: TGCGCCAGCGCAGGGGAAATCGGCCAGCCCCAGCATTTT.

The chain links TRBV24-1 to TRBJ2-3, with no clear D. This CDR3 region has 12 residues. Trimming pared 5 bases from V and 0 bases from J, leaving 2 bases between. CDR1 KGHDR and CDR2 SFDVKD come from the germline V gene. In DNA, the CDR3 is TGTGCCACCAGTGTTAGCACAGATACGCAGTATTTT. It encodes CATSVSTDTQYF.

V gene TRBV24-1 combines with J gene TRBJ2-7, with 8 bases identical to TRBD2. Germline V gene sequence: CDR1 KGHDR, CDR2 SFDVKD. The V segment lost 5 bases and the J segment 1 base; nucleotides outside the gene matches: 0. The CDR3 extends over 13 amino acids. CDR3 in amino acids: CATSAGGSYEQYF. In DNA, the CDR3 is TGTGCCACCAGTGCGGGAGGGTCCTACGAGCAGTACTTC.

This clonotype was counted once. The chain has TRBV7-3 and TRBJ1-6, with D perhaps TRBD1 (5 bases). Germline V gene data show CDR1 as SGHTA and CDR2 as FQGTGA. This CDR3 region has 13 residues. The V end lost 0 bases, the J end lost 11 bases, and 8 bases lay between the germline ends. DNA for the CDR3: TGTGCCAGCAGCTTAACAGGGGCGACACCCCTCCACTTT. Its translation is CASSLTGATPLHF. The full variable domain, with the rest looked up from reference TRBV7-3 and TRBJ1-6, is GAGVSQTPSNKVTEKGKYVELRCDPISGHTALYWYRQSLGQGPEFLIYFQGTGAADDSGLPNDRFFAVRPEGSVSTLKIQRTERGDSAVYLCASSLTGATPLHFGNGTRLTVT.